These T cell receptor beta chains were read from a single sample in a study of blood T cell repertoires in COVID-19. Clones were sequenced by immunoSEQ multiplex PCR, and TCRdb holds only the in-frame ones, with some missing. The data show tens of thousands of clones, roughly 79% seen once. The sample consisted of peripheral blood. All receptors derive from a middle-aged man with COVID-19, enrolled during active disease. Each CDR3 is given with its conserved first and last residue. Fields, in order: V gene, CDR3 length, CDR3 protein.

>TRBV7-3|16
CASSPRQVANTGELFF
>TRBV7-9|16
CASSPAGGGGNQPQHF
>TRBV2|13
CASSEGGYNEQFF
>TRBV11-3|15
CASSLGAGGYNEQFF
>TRBV5-4|16
CASSLGGLAGGDTQYF
>TRBV7-3|14
CASSPTGQGEGYTF
>TRBV7-2|13
CASSLGQGRGQYF
>TRBV18|14
CASSLTGNGYEQYF
>TRBV29-1|13
CSVEAFYTGELFF
>TRBV6-1|16
CASSEGAGGLYNEQFF
>TRBV6-5|15
CASSKTQGRNTEAFF
>TRBV7-9|15
CASSLQGTPYNEQFF
>TRBV24-1|15
CATSDGGGRGQPQHF
>TRBV19|14
CASSRGQENSPLHF
>TRBV5-4|15
CASSPGTGQVYEQYF
>TRBV4-1|15
CASRRLAGGSYEQYF
>TRBV19|13
CARGGDPNTEAFF
>TRBV6-5|13
CASSSGLYNEQFF
>TRBV29-1|13
CSVAYGIADTQYF
>TRBV2|14
CASSVGLAGDRLFF
>TRBV6-4|15
CASSEDGDSYNEQFF
>TRBV4-1|14
CASSQGLAGDEQFF
>TRBV3-1/TRBV3-2|14
CASSLSQGGYGYTF
>TRBV19|17
CASSIDRDSPSTDTQYF
>TRBV5-1|14
CASSFQGTQETQYF
>TRBV19|13
CASSTDKNYGYTF
>TRBV20-1|15
CSASAGPGGLDTQYF
>TRBV19|13
CAREDRGKDEQYF